The 9 T cell receptor beta chains below come from one sample, sequenced in a study of long-term antiretroviral therapy in people with HIV. A v3.0 immunoSEQ assay was performed at survey level. Measured with immunoSEQ multiplex PCR; TCRdb has only the in-frame clones, and not every one. The repertoire holds around 21,000 clones, roughly 87% seen once, with 6.5% to 10% in the top ten. The source was unsorted PBMCs, collected 0.2 years before starting antiretroviral therapy. The receptors were gathered from a man between 18 and 29 years old with HIV.

This clone occurred a few times. V usage is TRBV5-4 and J usage is TRBJ2-5; the match to TRBD2 covers 9 bases. Germline V CDR1 and CDR2: SGHNT, YYREEE (reference sequence). The trim removed 6 bases at V and 5 bases at J, leaving 14 bases unmatched. The CDR3 is made up of 16 amino acids. The CDR3 sequence: CASTLGSGGQGETQYF. The CDR3 region has the DNA TGTGCCAGCACACTTGGTAGCGGGGGCCAGGGGGAGACCCAGTACTTC.

The chain couples TRBV6-5 to TRBJ1-5, with no clear D. The CDR3 has 13 residues. V shed 5 bases and J shed 3 bases, with 8 bases lying between them. CDR1 and CDR2 from the germline V gene are MNHEY and SVGAGI. This chain's CDR3 is CASSLLPNQPQHF. For the CDR3, the DNA is TGTGCCAGCAGTCTCCTCCCCAATCAGCCCCAGCATTTT.

This sequence joins TRBV27 and TRBJ2-5; 9 bases line up with TRBD1. This CDR3 is 15 amino acids long. Germline V gene sequence: CDR1 MNHEY, CDR2 SMNVEV (reference sequence). The V gene end was trimmed by 4 bases and the J gene end by 3 bases; junction bases not matched to a gene: 6. The CDR3 DNA reads as TGTGCCAGCAGTTCCCGCGACAGGGGGGAAGAGACCCAGTACTTC. Its protein is CASSSRDRGEETQYF.

The chain uses TRBV5-1 and TRBJ1-1, with D unresolved. V was trimmed by 4 bases and J by 2 bases, leaving 12 bases between them. Germline CDR1 and CDR2: SGHRS and YFSETQ. CDR3 length equals 14 residues. The CDR3 loop reads CASSLTRVNTEAFF. CDR3 nucleotide sequence: TGCGCCAGCAGCCTGACCAGAGTCAACACTGAAGCTTTCTTT.

This chain joins TRBV6-5 and TRBJ1-6; 10 bases are a match to TRBD1. Germline CDR1 and CDR2: MNHEY and SVGAGI. V shed 5 bases, J shed 7 bases, and the junction held 5 bases outside the gene matches. The CDR3 sequence is 15 residues long. In nucleotides, the CDR3 is TGTGCCAGCAGTCCGGACAGGGGGGGGAATTCACCCCTCCACTTT. It encodes CASSPDRGGNSPLHF.

The chain couples TRBV6-4 to TRBJ2-1, with D perhaps TRBD1 (5 bases). There are 15 residues in the CDR3. Per the germline V gene, CDR1 is MRHNA and CDR2 is SNTAGT. Trimming stripped 6 bases from V and 6 bases from J, with 18 bases between. CDR3 protein: CASSGPSGHTNEQFF. Written as DNA, the CDR3 is TGTGCCAGCAGCGGCCCCTCCGGACATACCAATGAGCAGTTCTTC.

The chain carries TRBV7-2 and TRBJ2-4; no definite D call. The CDR3 runs to 18 residues. The V gene's germline CDR1 is SGHTA and CDR2 FQGNSA. V was trimmed by 5 bases and J by 6 bases, leaving 26 bases between them. The CDR3 spells CASSTLKLTPALLNIQYF. CDR3 DNA: TGTGCCAGCAGCACGCTTAAATTAACACCGGCCTTATTAAACATTCAGTACTTC.

By share of the sample, this clone is medium-sized. Distinct nucleotide sequences in the sample also encode this CDR3. The genes are TRBV7-6 and TRBJ2-5; the D is unclear. The CDR3 runs 13 residues. Per the germline V gene, CDR1 is SGHVS and CDR2 is FNYEAQ. The V and J ends lost 1 base and 3 bases respectively, with 6 bases between them. The CDR3 nucleotides read TGTGCCAGCAGCTTAGGGGTCGAAGAGACCCAGTACTTC. It encodes CASSLGVEETQYF. The whole variable domain, filled in from reference TRBV7-6 and TRBJ2-5, reads GAGVSQSPRYKVTKRGQDVALRCDPISGHVSLYWYRQALGQGPEFLTYFNYEAQQDKSGLPNDRFSAERPEGSISTLTIQRTEQRDSAMYRCASSLGVEETQYFGPGTRLLVL.

V usage is TRBV10-2 and J usage is TRBJ2-3; possibly TRBD1 for D (5 bases). V was pared by 7 bases and J by 0 bases, with 14 bases between. The germline CDR1 and CDR2 sequences are WSHSY and SAAADI. The CDR3 covers 15 residues. CDR3: CASKGLSTSTDTQYF. The DNA for the CDR3 is TGCGCCAGCAAGGGGCTATCAACTAGCACAGATACGCAGTATTTT.